The 9 T cell receptor beta chains below all came from one sample that was sequenced in a study of blood T cell repertoires in COVID-19. Clones were read by immunoSEQ multiplex PCR, and TCRdb kept only the in-frame ones, dropping some. This table holds approximately 70,000 clones, 65% to 90% found once. Sequenced: peripheral blood. Receptors were obtained from a man aged 70-80 years with active or convalescent COVID-19.

V usage is TRBV18 and J usage is TRBJ2-5; 9 bases agree with TRBD1. The V gene's germline CDR1 is KGHSH and CDR2 LQKENI. CDR3 length equals 21 residues. The ends lost 0 bases at V and 5 bases at J; junction bases unmatched: 22. In nucleotides, the CDR3 is TGTGCCAGCTCACCACCAAACGCAGGCGGGACAGGGAGCGCTAAGGGGGAGACCCAGTACTTC. It encodes CASSPPNAGGTGSAKGETQYF.

The V and J genes are TRBV28 and TRBJ1-2; D is undetermined. CDR1 MDHEN and CDR2 SYDVKM come from the germline V gene. This CDR3 region has 11 residues. With 3 bases removed from V and 8 bases from J, the gap between germline ends came to 7 bases. DNA of the CDR3: TGTGCCAGCAGTTTCCTTCAGGGCTACACCTTC. Translating it yields CASSFLQGYTF.

The chain recombines TRBV12-3 or TRBV12-4 with TRBJ1-5; TRBD1 might be the D (5 bases). Trimming took off 2 bases at V and 6 bases at J, with 8 bases between the two ends. The CDR3 loop spans 13 amino acids. In DNA, the CDR3 is TGTGCCAGCAGTTTAACAGGCGGTCAGCCCCAGCATTTT. Residues: CASSLTGGQPQHF.

The genes are TRBV6-5 and TRBJ2-7, with 7 bases matching TRBD2. Germline CDR1 reads MNHEY; CDR2 reads SVGAGI. With V trimmed by 5 bases and J by 2 bases, 3 bases remained unmatched. This CDR3 has 13 residues. CDR3 coding DNA: TGTGCCAGCAGTAGCGGGAAGGCCTACGAGCAGTACTTC. This sequence encodes CASSSGKAYEQYF.

The chain employs TRBV28 and TRBJ2-7; 9 bases line up with TRBD2. Germline assignment: CDR1 MDHEN and CDR2 SYDVKM. The V segment lost 5 bases and the J segment 1 base; nucleotides outside the gene matches: 9. This CDR3 contains 16 residues. The CDR3 nucleotides are TGTGCCAGCAGTCCTAGCGGGATACGAGTATCCTACGAGCAGTACTTC. As protein: CASSPSGIRVSYEQYF.

Of note for this clone: The sample has other DNA sequences that encode this CDR3 too. The rearrangement uses TRBV2 and TRBJ1-6; 8 positions match TRBD1. Germline V lookup: CDR1 SNHLY, CDR2 FYNNEI. CDR3 length equals 13 residues. Trimming took 7 bases from V and 6 from J; bases not matched to a gene: 2. The DNA of the CDR3 is TGTGCCAGCACCGGACAGGGTAATTCACCCCTCCACTTT. Protein product: CASTGQGNSPLHF.

The chain employs TRBV7-2 and TRBJ1-1, with 7 bases lining up with TRBD1. Germline CDR1 reads SGHTA; CDR2 reads FQGNSA. The V and J ends lost 5 bases and 2 bases, in that order; junction bases with no gene match: 5. The CDR3 is 14 residues long. CDR3: CASSLDRINTEAFF. The CDR3 DNA reads as TGTGCCAGCAGCCTGGACAGGATAAACACTGAAGCTTTCTTT.

The chain couples TRBV7-9 to TRBJ1-4, with D hard to call. This CDR3 is built from 14 residues. With 0 bases removed from V and 4 bases from J, the gap between germline ends came to 6 bases. CDR1 and CDR2 from the germline V gene are SEHNR and FQNEAQ (reference sequence). CDR3: CASSLAGSNEKLFF. The DNA for the CDR3 is TGTGCCAGCAGCTTAGCAGGGAGTAATGAAAAACTGTTTTTT.

J is TRBJ2-7 and V is TRBV6-2 or TRBV6-3; no clear D. The length of the CDR3 is 16 residues. V was trimmed by 6 bases and J by 2 bases, leaving 20 bases between them. Germline V gene sequence: CDR1 MNHEY, CDR2 SVGEGT. The CDR3 DNA is TGTGCCAGCAGCTCCCCCCCGTCATTAGCACCCTACGAGCAGTACTTC. Amino acid sequence: CASSSPPSLAPYEQYF.